These 27 T cell receptor beta chains were sequenced from one sample in a study of shared clonotypes between healthy human individuals. TCRdb's copy holds only in-frame clones and misses some; the assay was immunoSEQ multiplex PCR. The sample has fewer than 850,000 clones, about 96% seen once. CD45RO negativity and positive selection for CCR7 defined naive CD8 cells, a population that excluded terminally differentiated effector memory CD45RA+ cells. Input material: naive CD8+ T cells sorted from blood. The source of these receptors is a man aged 25-40 years in good health.

The sample holds one count of this clone. The V and J genes are TRBV6-4 and TRBJ2-1, with 8 bases fitting TRBD2. The V and J ends lost 2 bases and 4 bases, in that order; junction bases with no gene match: 10. The CDR3 is 17 residues long. The germline CDR1 and CDR2 sequences are MRHNA and SNTAGT. This chain's CDR3 is CASSDTLREGGYNEQFF. The CDR3 DNA follows: TGTGCCAGCAGTGACACTCTCCGGGAGGGCGGGTACAATGAGCAGTTCTTC.

The rearrangement uses TRBV11-2 and TRBJ2-5; 8 bases are a match to TRBD1. Unmatched junction bases numbered 3, after V lost 5 bases and J lost 4 bases. This CDR3 has 13 amino acids. Looked up from germline, CDR1 is SGHAT and CDR2 is FQNNGV. This CDR3 reads CASSPGQGETQYF. For the CDR3, the DNA is TGTGCCAGCAGCCCAGGACAGGGAGAGACCCAGTACTTC.

The gene calls are TRBV2 and TRBJ1-2; weak D call: TRBD1 (6 bases). Per the germline V gene, CDR1 is SNHLY and CDR2 is FYNNEI. This CDR3 is built from 14 residues. Trimming took off 8 bases at V and 2 bases at J, with 15 bases between the two ends. The CDR3 is CASPSQGRNYGYTF. The CDR3 bases are TGTGCCAGCCCTTCACAGGGTCGAAACTATGGCTACACCTTC.

V gene TRBV6-5 combines with J gene TRBJ1-2; no definite D call. The CDR3 totals 12 residues. Germline CDR1 is MNHEY and CDR2 is SVGAGI. V lost 6 bases and J 5 bases, leaving 10 bases between the germline ends. The CDR3 DNA follows: TGTGCCAGCAGGGACGGAAGGTATGGCTACACCTTC. It specifies CASRDGRYGYTF.

The CDR3: CASSLSQLAYEQYF. CDR3 DNA sequence: TGTGCCAGCAGTTTGTCACAACTGGCCTACGAGCAGTACTTC. The V and J genes are TRBV27 and TRBJ2-7; D is unclear. This CDR3 contains 14 residues. Trimming removed 3 bases from V and 2 bases from J, with 11 bases in between. Germline CDR1 reads MNHEY; CDR2 reads SMNVEV (reference sequence).

This chain links TRBV5-1 with TRBJ1-1; the D gene is possibly TRBD1 (5 bases). The CDR3 consists of 15 residues. In germline, CDR1 is SGHRS, CDR2 YFSETQ. V was cut by 0 bases and J by 2 bases, with 11 bases left in between. The CDR3 reads CASSLAGGDNTEAFF. The DNA of the CDR3 is TGCGCCAGCAGCTTGGCCGGAGGGGACAACACTGAAGCTTTCTTT. The complete variable domain, with remaining parts taken from reference TRBV5-1 and TRBJ1-1, reads KAGVTQTPRYLIKTRGQQVTLSCSPISGHRSVSWYQQTPGQGLQFLFEYFSETQRNKGNFPGRFSGRQFSNSRSEMNVSTLELGDSALYLCASSLAGGDNTEAFFGQGTRLTVV.

The V call is TRBV10-2, the J call TRBJ2-2, with 7 bases fitting TRBD2. The CDR3 is 14 residues long. The germline V gene has CDR1 WSHSY and CDR2 SAAADI. The trim removed 6 bases at V and 1 base at J, leaving 2 bases unmatched. CDR3 in DNA: TGCGCCAGCAGGGGACTAATGAACACCGGGGAGCTGTTTTTT. Its protein is CASRGLMNTGELFF.

The chain carries TRBV11-2 and TRBJ2-1, with D possibly being TRBD2 (5 bases). The V gene lost 3 bases and the J gene lost 7 bases, with 25 bases spanning the gap. CDR1 and CDR2 (germline): SGHAT, FQNNGV. The CDR3 runs to 18 residues. CDR3: CASSFAPRVRGDWNEQFF. The CDR3 nucleotides are TGTGCCAGCAGCTTCGCTCCGAGGGTCCGGGGTGATTGGAATGAGCAGTTCTTC.

The chain carries TRBV28 and TRBJ2-7, with D uncertain. The CDR3 sequence is 11 residues long. Germline CDR1 and CDR2: MDHEN and SYDVKM. The V end lost 2 bases, the J end lost 6 bases, and 5 bases lay between the germline ends. Here the CDR3 reads CASSLTSEQYF. The CDR3 DNA follows: TGTGCCAGCAGTTTAACGAGCGAGCAGTACTTC.

The rearrangement joins TRBV7-9 to TRBJ2-7; no reliable D call. The CDR3 has 13 residues. Trimming stripped 0 bases from V and 2 bases from J, with 5 bases between. CDR1 and CDR2 (germline): SEHNR, FQNEAQ (reference sequence). The CDR3 sequence: CASSLAPPYEQYF. The CDR3 bases are TGTGCCAGCAGCTTAGCCCCCCCCTACGAGCAGTACTTC.

V and J are TRBV28 and TRBJ1-1; D may be TRBD1 (5 bases). This CDR3 has 15 residues. V shed 3 bases and J shed 1 base, with 12 bases lying between them. Germline V gives CDR1 MDHEN, CDR2 SYDVKM. CDR3 loop: CASSFGGGGNTEAFF. Written as DNA, the CDR3 is TGTGCCAGCAGTTTCGGGGGAGGCGGGAACACTGAAGCTTTCTTT.

The chain combines TRBV30 with TRBJ2-1, with a weak D call TRBD1 (5 bases). Deletions cut 2 bases from V and 6 bases from J, with 17 bases between. This CDR3 has 15 residues. Germline V gene lookup returns CDR1 GTSNPN and CDR2 SVGIG (reference sequence). The CDR3 nucleotides read TGTGCCTGGAGTTTAGGGCTAGGGGTTAGCAATGAGCAGTTCTTC. It translates to CAWSLGLGVSNEQFF.

The J gene is TRBJ2-1, the V gene TRBV2, with TRBD2 matching 9 bases. CDR3 length equals 13 residues. V shed 10 bases and J 9 bases; nucleotides not matched to a gene: 10. Germline values: CDR1 SNHLY, CDR2 FYNNEI. The CDR3 reads CATLAGGEGEQFF. The CDR3 nucleotides read TGTGCCACGTTGGCGGGAGGGGAGGGTGAGCAGTTCTTC. Complete variable domain (other parts from reference TRBV2 and TRBJ2-1): EPEVTQTPSHQVTQMGQEVILRCVPISNHLYFYWYRQILGQKVEFLVSFYNNEISEKSEIFDDQFSVERPDGSNFTLKIRSTKLEDSAMYFCATLAGGEGEQFFGPGTRLTVL.

The chain links TRBV13 to TRBJ2-3; D call uncertain. The CDR3 has 13 amino acids. Germline CDR1 and CDR2: PRHDT and FYEKMQ (reference sequence). Between the trimmed V and J ends, which lost 7 bases and 6 bases, there was a span of 14 bases. Here the CDR3 DNA reads TGTGCCAGCACTGCTAGTGCTTGGGATACGCAGTATTTT. Protein product: CASTASAWDTQYF. Full variable domain (outside the CDR3, taken from reference TRBV13 and TRBJ2-3): AAGVIQSPRHLIKEKRETATLKCYPIPRHDTVYWYQQGPGQDPQFLISFYEKMQSDKGSIPDRFSAQQFSDYHSELNMSSLELGDSALYFCASTASAWDTQYFGPGTRLTVL.

The J gene is TRBJ2-7, the V gene TRBV9, with D perhaps given as TRBD1 or TRBD2 (5 bases each). Germline V gene data show CDR1 as SGDLS and CDR2 as YYNGEE. Trimming pared 4 bases from V and 7 bases from J, leaving 18 bases between. The CDR3 has 14 residues. The CDR3 loop reads CASSPGWGSGEQYF. The CDR3 DNA reads as TGTGCCAGCAGCCCCGGGTGGGGGAGCGGAGAGCAGTACTTC.

This chain joins TRBV30 and TRBJ2-7; D not resolved. The CDR3 is 12 amino acids. V was pared by 2 bases and J by 3 bases, with 8 bases between. Germline values: CDR1 GTSNPN, CDR2 SVGIG (reference sequence). The CDR3 DNA sequence: TGTGCCTGGAGTCCAGACAACTACGAGCAGTACTTC. Translating gives CAWSPDNYEQYF.

The rearrangement uses TRBV28 and TRBJ2-2; unclear D gene. The CDR3 runs to 12 residues. Germline CDR1 reads MDHEN; CDR2 reads SYDVKM. V lost 6 bases and J 5 bases, leaving 7 bases between the germline ends. The CDR3 sequence: CASRDGTGELFF. The CDR3 DNA sequence: TGTGCCAGCAGAGACGGGACCGGGGAGCTGTTTTTT.

This clone was observed a single time. The junction departs from germline at one end; a sequencing error may be responsible. The gene calls are TRBV7-8 and TRBJ1-1; TRBD1 agrees at 9 bases. CDR1 SGHVS and CDR2 FQNEAQ come from the germline V gene. The CDR3 is 15 amino acids. CDR3 DNA sequence: TGTGCCAGCAGCTACTCCGGGACAGGGTTAACTGGAGCTTTCTTT. Its translation is CASSYSGTGLTGAFF.

About this clone itself: Other DNA sequences in this specimen translate into the identical CDR3. V gene TRBV18 combines with J gene TRBJ2-5, with 7 positions matching TRBD2. CDR3 length: 13 residues. CDR1 is KGHSH and CDR2 is LQKENI in the germline V gene. J was trimmed by 3 bases and V by 3 bases; bases with no gene match: 1. Here the CDR3 reads CASSPAGEETQYF. CDR3 in DNA: TGTGCCAGCTCACCCGCGGGAGAAGAGACCCAGTACTTC.

This chain joins TRBV28 and TRBJ1-1; D unresolved. The CDR3 has 13 residues. Germline V gene data show CDR1 as MDHEN and CDR2 as SYDVKM. V was pared by 1 base and J by 7 bases, with 10 bases between. The CDR3, as DNA: TGTGCCAGCAGTTTATTCGGGAGAGATGAAGCTTTCTTT. Protein: CASSLFGRDEAFF.

The J gene is TRBJ2-1, the V gene TRBV19; 9 bases align to TRBD2. Germline CDR1 reads LNHDA; CDR2 reads SQIVND (reference sequence). V trimming: 3 bases; J trimming: 5 bases; junction bases outside the gene matches: 5. The CDR3 has 15 residues. The CDR3 loop is CASSIASGRNNEQFF. CDR3 DNA sequence: TGTGCCAGTAGTATCGCAAGCGGGAGGAACAATGAGCAGTTCTTC.

The chain carries TRBV29-1 and TRBJ2-1; TRBD2 aligns across 7 bases. CDR3 length: 14 amino acids. The V gene end was trimmed by 3 bases and the J gene end by 2 bases; junction bases not matched to a gene: 4. Germline V gene sequence: CDR1 SQVTM, CDR2 ANQGSEA. The CDR3 spells CSVELAETYNEQFF. The CDR3, as DNA: TGCAGCGTTGAGCTAGCGGAGACCTACAATGAGCAGTTCTTC.

This chain links TRBV27 with TRBJ2-7, with 13 bases fitting TRBD2. The CDR3 has 17 amino acids. Germline loops: CDR1 MNHEY, CDR2 SMNVEV (reference sequence). With V trimmed by 0 bases and J by 3 bases, 5 bases remained unmatched. CDR3 bases: TGTGCCAGCAGTTTATCCCGGACTAGCGGGAGACACTACGAGCAGTACTTC. Translated, it gives CASSLSRTSGRHYEQYF.

CDR3 sequence (DNA): TGTGCCTGGGCACGAGCTCCAGCAAGGACTAGCGGGAGGCCCTGGGAGGAGCAGTACTTC. This translates into CAWARAPARTSGRPWEEQYF. The chain combines TRBV30 with TRBJ2-7; 14 bases fit TRBD2. Germline V gene sequence: CDR1 GTSNPN, CDR2 SVGIG (reference sequence). This CDR3 region has 20 residues. J lost 7 bases, V lost 5 bases, and 25 bases had no gene match.

The J gene is TRBJ1-5, the V gene TRBV15; no reliable D call. Germline lookup yields CDR1 LNHNV and CDR2 YYDKDF (reference sequence). This CDR3 is built from 15 residues. With 1 base removed from V and 3 bases from J, the gap between germline ends came to 10 bases. CDR3 nucleotide sequence: TGTGCCACCAGCAGAGTTGGTCGAATCAATCAGCCCCAGCATTTT. Its translation: CATSRVGRINQPQHF.

This sequence joins TRBV12-5 and TRBJ2-1; TRBD1 agrees at 12 bases. With V trimmed by 6 bases and J by 6 bases, 3 bases remained unmatched. Germline V lookup: CDR1 LGHNT, CDR2 FRNRAP. The CDR3 is 14 amino acids. The CDR3 loop reads CASGGTGGLNEQFF. CDR3 bases: TGTGCTAGTGGCGGGACAGGGGGCCTCAATGAGCAGTTCTTC. The whole variable domain, remainder taken from reference TRBV12-5 and TRBJ2-1, is DARVTQTPRHKVTEMGQEVTMRCQPILGHNTVFWYRQTMMQGLELLAYFRNRAPLDDSGMPKDRFSAEMPDATLATLKIQPSEPRDSAVYFCASGGTGGLNEQFFGPGTRLTVL.

The chain joins TRBV9 to TRBJ1-2, with D possibly matching TRBD1 (6 bases). Germline V gene data show CDR1 as SGDLS and CDR2 as YYNGEE. V was clipped by 0 bases and J by 0 bases, with 15 bases between them. The CDR3 loop spans 17 amino acids. CDR3 protein: CASSVATGHGPNYGYTF. The CDR3 nucleotides read TGTGCCAGCAGCGTAGCTACGGGACACGGGCCTAACTATGGCTACACCTTC.